The 16 T cell receptor beta chains below all came from one sample that was sequenced in a study of technical replicates of blood from a few donors (dated by TCRdb to between 2016 and 2019). Libraries were constructed by the immunoSEQ multiplex PCR assay. TCRdb stores this immuneACCESS table with in-frame sequences only. Part of the clones is absent; in the studies checked, under half of the shortfall reflects unresolved V genes, and no reason is known for the rest. For this sample the table gives more than 65,000 clones, of which roughly 96% were detected only once. The ten largest clones add up to 0.3% to 0.35% of the sample. Sequencing input: T cells isolated from PBMCs. The origin of the receptors is a human donor in good health.

The genes are TRBV6-1 and TRBJ2-7, with D possibly TRBD1 on 6 matching bases. V lost 6 bases to trimming and J lost 5 bases, with 20 bases between them. This CDR3 has 15 residues. CDR1 and CDR2 (germline): MNHNS, SASEGT. CDR3 in amino acids: CASRNRYRAMNEQYF. The CDR3 nucleotides are TGTGCCAGCAGAAATAGATACAGGGCGATGAACGAGCAGTACTTC.

This CDR3 reads CASSFPGLGIETQYF. The CDR3 DNA reads as TGTGCCAGCAGTTTCCCGGGACTAGGGATAGAGACCCAGTACTTC. This chain uses TRBV28 with TRBJ2-5; 8 bases agree with TRBD2. Unmatched junction bases numbered 7, after V lost 3 bases and J lost 4 bases. The CDR3 has 15 residues. Germline assignment: CDR1 MDHEN and CDR2 SYDVKM.

V is TRBV6-4 and J is TRBJ2-1; D not resolved. The CDR3 has 11 residues. CDR1 and CDR2 from the germline V gene are MRHNA and SNTAGT. The germline V and J ends were trimmed by 8 bases and 7 bases, with 9 bases remaining between them. CDR3 residues: CASRSRNEQFF. CDR3 coding DNA: TGTGCCAGCCGGAGTAGAAATGAGCAGTTCTTC.

In DNA form, the CDR3 reads TGTGCCAGCAGCCCCCCGACAGGGGGCACAGATACGCAGTATTTT. Translating gives CASSPPTGGTDTQYF. The genes are TRBV9 and TRBJ2-3, with 8 bases aligning to TRBD1. This CDR3 spans 15 amino acids. V shed 4 bases, J shed 1 base, and the junction held 5 bases outside the gene matches. CDR1 SGDLS and CDR2 YYNGEE come from the germline V gene.

Regarding this clone: The same CDR3 also results from other DNA sequences found in this sample. The chain joins TRBV6-5 to TRBJ2-3, with TRBD2 as a possible D gene (6 bases). The CDR3 sequence is 12 residues long. Trimming stripped 5 bases from V and 3 bases from J, with 6 bases between. The V gene's germline CDR1 is MNHEY and CDR2 SVGAGI. This chain's CDR3 is CASSRGTDTQYF. CDR3 bases: TGTGCCAGCAGTCGGGGGACAGATACGCAGTATTTT.

V usage is TRBV6-7 and J usage is TRBJ1-2; D is possibly TRBD1 (6 bases). TRBV6-7 carries the ORF label, with uncertain function. This CDR3 region has 12 residues. V gave up 10 bases and J gave up 8 bases, with 17 bases separating them. CDR3 DNA sequence: TGTGCCACCTTGACAGGTTCTGGAGGCTACACCTTC. Translation gives CATLTGSGGYTF.

Here the CDR3 DNA reads TGTGCCAGCAGCTTAGGCGGGGGCTACACAGATACGCAGTATTTT. Translated, it gives CASSLGGGYTDTQYF. The chain joins TRBV11-3 to TRBJ2-3, with D maybe TRBD2 (7 bases). Trimming shortened V by 1 base and J by 2 bases, and 10 bases separated the two germline ends. The CDR3 covers 15 residues. Looked up from germline, CDR1 is SGHNT and CDR2 is YENEEA.

This chain uses TRBV7-8 with TRBJ2-4; tentative D call: TRBD2 (6 bases). This CDR3 contains 15 residues. CDR1 and CDR2 (germline): SGHVS, FQNEAQ. V lost 1 base and J lost 3, with 10 bases in between. The CDR3, as DNA: TGTGCCAGCAGCTTAGGAGGGGAGGTCAAAAACATTCAGTACTTC. Its protein product is CASSLGGEVKNIQYF.

The chain uses TRBV18 and TRBJ2-7; D possibly corresponds to TRBD2 (5 bases). Germline CDR1 reads KGHSH; CDR2 reads LQKENI. The CDR3 runs to 12 residues. Trimming shortened V by 2 bases and J by 3 bases, and 5 bases separated the two germline ends. This CDR3 is CASSPEGYEQYF. CDR3 DNA sequence: TGTGCCAGCTCACCAGAGGGCTACGAGCAGTACTTC.

The V gene is TRBV5-1, the J gene TRBJ1-4; D not certain. CDR1 SGHRS and CDR2 YFSETQ come from the germline V gene. V was shortened by 4 bases and J by 6 bases, with 10 bases between the two germline ends. CDR3 size: 13 residues. CDR3 amino acids: CASSRGEDEKLFF. Written as DNA, the CDR3 is TGCGCCAGCAGCCGCGGGGAGGATGAAAAACTGTTTTTT. The variable domain in full, with the rest retrieved from reference TRBV5-1 and TRBJ1-4, is KAGVTQTPRYLIKTRGQQVTLSCSPISGHRSVSWYQQTPGQGLQFLFEYFSETQRNKGNFPGRFSGRQFSNSRSEMNVSTLELGDSALYLCASSRGEDEKLFFGSGTQLSVL.

This rearrangement joins TRBV10-1 to TRBJ2-2; a possible D gene is TRBD2 (6 bases). V lost 2 bases to trimming and J lost 6 bases, with 10 bases between them. This CDR3 contains 14 residues. Germline CDR1 reads WNHNN; CDR2 reads SYGVQD (reference sequence). CDR3 region: CASSERTKAGELFF. In DNA form, the CDR3 reads TGCGCCAGCAGTGAGCGGACTAAGGCCGGGGAGCTGTTTTTT.

The chain carries TRBV11-2 and TRBJ1-1, with 7 bases matching TRBD1. CDR1 SGHAT and CDR2 FQNNGV come from the germline V gene. This CDR3 region has 15 residues. The V and J ends lost 1 base and 1 base, in that order; junction bases with no gene match: 3. The CDR3 DNA sequence: TGTGCCAGCAGCTTAGCGGGGACAGCGAACACTGAAGCTTTCTTT. It codes for CASSLAGTANTEAFF.

The chain combines TRBV9 with TRBJ2-5, with 9 bases lining up with TRBD1. The CDR3 is 16 amino acids. Germline V gene lookup returns CDR1 SGDLS and CDR2 YYNGEE. V lost 0 bases to trimming and J lost 2 bases; unmatched junction nucleotides: 5. CDR3 sequence reads: CASSVAIGTGQETQYF. The DNA for the CDR3 is TGTGCCAGCAGCGTAGCTATAGGGACAGGGCAAGAGACCCAGTACTTC.

CDR3 sequence reads: CASSRGGRDTDTQYF. In nucleotides, the CDR3 is TGTGCCAGCAGCCGCGGAGGGCGGGACACAGATACGCAGTATTTT. This rearrangement joins TRBV6-5 to TRBJ2-3, with D tentatively TRBD2 (6 bases). Germline V CDR1 and CDR2: MNHEY, SVGAGI. Trimming cost V 6 bases and J 2 bases, with 15 bases left between them. This CDR3 is built from 15 residues.

The chain uses TRBV2 and TRBJ1-1, with D tentatively TRBD1 (5 bases). The length of the CDR3 is 14 residues. Germline V gene data show CDR1 as SNHLY and CDR2 as FYNNEI. The V end lost 6 bases, the J end lost 0 bases, and 11 bases lay between the germline ends. DNA of the CDR3: TGTGCCAGCAGAAGAGACAGCCTGAACACTGAAGCTTTCTTT. As protein: CASRRDSLNTEAFF. Drawing the rest from reference TRBV2 and TRBJ1-1, the complete variable domain is EPEVTQTPSHQVTQMGQEVILRCVPISNHLYFYWYRQILGQKVEFLVSFYNNEISEKSEIFDDQFSVERPDGSNFTLKIRSTKLEDSAMYFCASRRDSLNTEAFFGQGTRLTVV.

The chain employs TRBV28 and TRBJ1-2, with 9 bases matching TRBD1. V was pared by 5 bases and J by 2 bases, with 6 bases of the junction left unmatched. The germline V gene encodes CDR1 MDHEN and CDR2 SYDVKM. The CDR3 extends over 15 amino acids. The CDR3 DNA sequence: TGTGCCAGCAGTCCATCGGGACAGGGAAACTATGGCTACACCTTC. This codes for CASSPSGQGNYGYTF.